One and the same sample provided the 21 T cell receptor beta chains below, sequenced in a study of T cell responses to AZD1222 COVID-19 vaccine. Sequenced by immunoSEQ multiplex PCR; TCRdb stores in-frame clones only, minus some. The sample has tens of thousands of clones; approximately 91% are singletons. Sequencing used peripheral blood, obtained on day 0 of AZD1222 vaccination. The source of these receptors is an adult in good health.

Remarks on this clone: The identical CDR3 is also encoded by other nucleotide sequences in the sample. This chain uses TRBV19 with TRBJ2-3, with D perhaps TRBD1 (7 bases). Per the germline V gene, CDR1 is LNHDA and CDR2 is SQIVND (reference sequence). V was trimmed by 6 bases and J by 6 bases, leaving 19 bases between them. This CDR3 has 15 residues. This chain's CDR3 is CASSPRQGGDDTQYF. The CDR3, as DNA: TGTGCCAGTAGCCCACGACAGGGAGGTGACGATACGCAGTATTTT. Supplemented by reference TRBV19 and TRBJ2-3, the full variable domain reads DGGITQSPKYLFRKEGQNVTLSCEQNLNHDAMYWYRQDPGQGLRLIYYSQIVNDFQKGDIAEGYSVSREKKESFPLTVTSAQKNPTAFYLCASSPRQGGDDTQYFGPGTRLTVL.

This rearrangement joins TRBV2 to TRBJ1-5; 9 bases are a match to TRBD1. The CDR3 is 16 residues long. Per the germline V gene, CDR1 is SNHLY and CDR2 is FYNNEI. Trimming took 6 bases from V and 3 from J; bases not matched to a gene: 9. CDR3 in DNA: TGTGCCAGCAGCGAACAGGGGGCCTCCTCCAATCAGCCCCAGCATTTT. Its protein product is CASSEQGASSNQPQHF.

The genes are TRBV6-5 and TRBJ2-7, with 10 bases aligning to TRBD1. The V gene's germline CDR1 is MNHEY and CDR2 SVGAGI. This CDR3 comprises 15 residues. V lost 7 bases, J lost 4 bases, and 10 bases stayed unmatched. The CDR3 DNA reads TGTGCCAGCATGGCTCCGGGACAGGGGAAATACGAGCAGTACGTC. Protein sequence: CASMAPGQGKYEQYV.

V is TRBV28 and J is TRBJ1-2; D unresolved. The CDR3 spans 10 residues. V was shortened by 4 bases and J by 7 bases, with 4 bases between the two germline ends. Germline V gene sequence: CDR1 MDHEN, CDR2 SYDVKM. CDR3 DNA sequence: TGTGCCAGCAGTTCCATTGGCTACACCTTC. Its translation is CASSSIGYTF.

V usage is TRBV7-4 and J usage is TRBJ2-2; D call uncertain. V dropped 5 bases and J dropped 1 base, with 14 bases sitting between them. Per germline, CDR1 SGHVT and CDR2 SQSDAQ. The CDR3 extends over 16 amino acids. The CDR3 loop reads CASSPRWLLNTGELFF. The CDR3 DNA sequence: TGTGCCAGCAGCCCCCGATGGCTTTTGAACACCGGGGAGCTGTTTTTT.

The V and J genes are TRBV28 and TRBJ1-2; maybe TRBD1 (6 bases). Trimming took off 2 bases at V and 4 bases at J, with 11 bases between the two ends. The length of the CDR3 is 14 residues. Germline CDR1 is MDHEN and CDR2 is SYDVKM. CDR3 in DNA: TGTGCCAGCAGTTTAGCAGGGGCCTTCTATGGCTACACCTTC. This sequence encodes CASSLAGAFYGYTF.

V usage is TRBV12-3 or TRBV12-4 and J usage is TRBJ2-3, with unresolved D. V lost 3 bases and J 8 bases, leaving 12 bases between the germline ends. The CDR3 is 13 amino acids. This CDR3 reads CASSLRTVTTQYF. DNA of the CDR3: TGTGCCAGCAGTTTGAGGACGGTCACTACGCAGTATTTT.

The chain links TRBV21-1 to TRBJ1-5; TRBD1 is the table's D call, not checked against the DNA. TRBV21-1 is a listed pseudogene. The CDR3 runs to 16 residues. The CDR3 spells CASRDRGLYSNQPQHF. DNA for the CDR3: TGTGCCAGCCGGGACAGGGGACTTTATAGCAATCAGCCCCAGCATTTT.

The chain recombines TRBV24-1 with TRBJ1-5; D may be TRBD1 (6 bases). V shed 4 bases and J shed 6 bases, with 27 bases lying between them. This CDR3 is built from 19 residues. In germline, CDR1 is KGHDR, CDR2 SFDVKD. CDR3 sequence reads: CATSDPGRAAHRACQPQHF. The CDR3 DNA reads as TGTGCCACCAGTGACCCGGGACGGGCGGCTCACAGGGCTTGTCAGCCCCAGCATTTT.

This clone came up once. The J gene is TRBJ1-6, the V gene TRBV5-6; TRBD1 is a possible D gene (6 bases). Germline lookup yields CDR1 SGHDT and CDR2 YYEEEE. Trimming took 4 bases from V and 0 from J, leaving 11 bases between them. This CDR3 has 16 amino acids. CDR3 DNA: TGTGCCAGCAGCCTGACAGGAGCCTCCTATAATTCACCCCTCCACTTT. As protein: CASSLTGASYNSPLHF.

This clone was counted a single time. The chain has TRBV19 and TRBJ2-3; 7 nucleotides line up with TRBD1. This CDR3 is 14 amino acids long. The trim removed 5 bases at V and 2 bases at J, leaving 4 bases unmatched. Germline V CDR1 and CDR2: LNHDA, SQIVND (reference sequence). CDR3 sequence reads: CASSDRATTDTQYF. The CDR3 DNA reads TGTGCCAGTAGTGACAGGGCGACCACAGATACGCAGTATTTT. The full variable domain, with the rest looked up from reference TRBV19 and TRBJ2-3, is DGGITQSPKYLFRKEGQNVTLSCEQNLNHDAMYWYRQDPGQGLRLIYYSQIVNDFQKGDIAEGYSVSREKKESFPLTVTSAQKNPTAFYLCASSDRATTDTQYFGPGTRLTVL.

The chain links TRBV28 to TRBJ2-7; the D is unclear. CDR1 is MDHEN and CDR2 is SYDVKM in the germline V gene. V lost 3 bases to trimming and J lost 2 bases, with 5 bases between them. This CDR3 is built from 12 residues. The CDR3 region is CASSFSTYEQYF. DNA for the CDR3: TGTGCCAGCAGTTTCTCAACCTACGAGCAGTACTTC. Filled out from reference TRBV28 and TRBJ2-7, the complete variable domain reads DVKVTQSSRYLVKRTGEKVFLECVQDMDHENMFWYRQDPGLGLRLIYFSYDVKMKEKGDIPEGYSVSREKKERFSLILESASTNQTSMYLCASSFSTYEQYFGPGTRLTVT.

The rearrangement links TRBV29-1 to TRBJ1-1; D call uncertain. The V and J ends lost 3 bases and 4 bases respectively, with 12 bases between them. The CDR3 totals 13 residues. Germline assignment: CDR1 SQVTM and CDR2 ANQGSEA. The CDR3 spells CSVDALGGTEAFF. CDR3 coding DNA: TGCAGCGTTGATGCCCTTGGTGGCACTGAAGCTTTCTTT.

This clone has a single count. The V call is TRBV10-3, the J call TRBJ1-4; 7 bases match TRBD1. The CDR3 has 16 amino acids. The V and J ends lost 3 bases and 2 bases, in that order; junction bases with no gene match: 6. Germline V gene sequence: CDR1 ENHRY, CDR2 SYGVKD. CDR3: CAISDQGGRTNEKLFF. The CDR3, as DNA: TGTGCCATCAGTGATCAAGGGGGCAGGACTAATGAAAAACTGTTTTTT.

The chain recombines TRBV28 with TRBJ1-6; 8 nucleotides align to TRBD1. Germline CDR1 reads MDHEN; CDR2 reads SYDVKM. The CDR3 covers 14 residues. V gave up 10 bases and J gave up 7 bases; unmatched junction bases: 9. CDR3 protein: CATCYDRGNSPLHF. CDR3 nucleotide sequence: TGTGCCACCTGTTACGACAGGGGCAATTCACCCCTCCACTTT.

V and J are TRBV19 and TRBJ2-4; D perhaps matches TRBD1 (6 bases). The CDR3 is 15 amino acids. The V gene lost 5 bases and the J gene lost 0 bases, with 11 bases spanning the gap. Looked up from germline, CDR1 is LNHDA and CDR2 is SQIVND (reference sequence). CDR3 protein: CASSRPGQAKNIQYF. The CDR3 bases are TGTGCCAGTAGTCGGCCGGGACAAGCCAAAAACATTCAGTACTTC.

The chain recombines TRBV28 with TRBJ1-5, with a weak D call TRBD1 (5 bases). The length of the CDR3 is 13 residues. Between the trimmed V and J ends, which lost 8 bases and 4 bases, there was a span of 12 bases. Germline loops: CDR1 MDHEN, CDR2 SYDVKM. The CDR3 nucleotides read TGTGCCAGCTGCGCGGACAAAAATCAGCCCCAGCATTTT. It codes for CASCADKNQPQHF.

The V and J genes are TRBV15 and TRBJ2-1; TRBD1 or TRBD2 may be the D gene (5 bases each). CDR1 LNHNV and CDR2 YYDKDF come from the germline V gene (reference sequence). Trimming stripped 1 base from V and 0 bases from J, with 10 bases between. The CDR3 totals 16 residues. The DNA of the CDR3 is TGTGCCACCAGCAGAGGAGGGGCAGTCTCCTACAATGAGCAGTTCTTC. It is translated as CATSRGGAVSYNEQFF.

CDR3: CASSFTRNTEAFF. The CDR3, as DNA: TGTGCCAGCAGCTTTACACGGAACACTGAAGCTTTCTTT. This chain links TRBV9 with TRBJ1-1, with unresolved D. This CDR3 region has 13 residues. Between the trimmed V and J ends, which lost 4 bases and 1 base, there was a span of 8 bases. Germline V gene lookup returns CDR1 SGDLS and CDR2 YYNGEE.

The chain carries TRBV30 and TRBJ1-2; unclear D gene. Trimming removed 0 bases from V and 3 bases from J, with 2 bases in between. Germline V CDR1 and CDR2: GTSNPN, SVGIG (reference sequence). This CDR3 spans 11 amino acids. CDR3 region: CAWSVHYGYTF. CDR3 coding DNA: TGTGCCTGGAGTGTACACTATGGCTACACCTTC. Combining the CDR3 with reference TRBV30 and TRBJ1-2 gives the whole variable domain SQTIHQWPATLVQPVGSPLSLECTVEGTSNPNLYWYRQAAGRGLQLLFYSVGIGQISSEVPQNLSASRPQDRQFILSSKKLLLSDSGFYLCAWSVHYGYTFGSGTRLTVV.

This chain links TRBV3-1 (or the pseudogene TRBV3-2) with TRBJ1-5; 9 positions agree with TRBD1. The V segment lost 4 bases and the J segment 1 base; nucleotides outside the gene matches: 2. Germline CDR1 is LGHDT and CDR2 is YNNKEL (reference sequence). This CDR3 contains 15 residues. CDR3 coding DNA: TGTGCCAGCAGCCCTGGGACAGGGAGCAATCAGCCCCAGCATTTT. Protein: CASSPGTGSNQPQHF.